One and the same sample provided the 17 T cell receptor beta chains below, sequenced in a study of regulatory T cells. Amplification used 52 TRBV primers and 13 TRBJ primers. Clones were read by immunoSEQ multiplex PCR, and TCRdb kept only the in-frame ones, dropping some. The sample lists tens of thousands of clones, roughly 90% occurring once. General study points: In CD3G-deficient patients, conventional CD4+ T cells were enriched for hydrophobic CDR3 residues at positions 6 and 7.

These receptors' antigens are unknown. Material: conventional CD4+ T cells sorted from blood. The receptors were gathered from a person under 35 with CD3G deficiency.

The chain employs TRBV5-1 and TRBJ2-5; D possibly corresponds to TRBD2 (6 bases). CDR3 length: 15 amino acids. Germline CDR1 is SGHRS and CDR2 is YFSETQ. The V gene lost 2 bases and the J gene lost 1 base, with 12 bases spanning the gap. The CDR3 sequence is CASSFSGRTQETQYF. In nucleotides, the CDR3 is TGCGCCAGCAGCTTTTCGGGGAGGACCCAAGAGACCCAGTACTTC.

CDR3 in DNA: TGTGCCAGCAGTGAGGGGGCGGCCAAAAACATTCAGTACTTC. Translated, it gives CASSEGAAKNIQYF. J is TRBJ2-4 and V is TRBV6-1; TRBD1 might be the D (6 bases). V shed 3 bases and J shed 1 base, with 7 bases lying between them. The CDR3 runs to 14 residues. CDR1 is MNHNS and CDR2 is SASEGT in the germline V gene.

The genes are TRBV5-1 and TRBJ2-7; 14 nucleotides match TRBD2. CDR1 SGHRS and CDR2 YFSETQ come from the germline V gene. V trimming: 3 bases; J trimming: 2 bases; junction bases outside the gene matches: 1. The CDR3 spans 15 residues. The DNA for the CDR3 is TGCGCCAGCAGCTCGGGACTAGCGGGGGCCTACGAGCAGTACTTC. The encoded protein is CASSSGLAGAYEQYF.

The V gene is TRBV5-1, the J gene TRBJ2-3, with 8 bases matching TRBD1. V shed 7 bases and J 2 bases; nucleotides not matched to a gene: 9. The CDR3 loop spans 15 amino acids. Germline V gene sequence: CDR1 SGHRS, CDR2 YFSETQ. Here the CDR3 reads CASGPGTGSTDTQYF. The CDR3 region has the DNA TGCGCCAGCGGTCCCGGGACAGGCTCCACAGATACGCAGTATTTT.

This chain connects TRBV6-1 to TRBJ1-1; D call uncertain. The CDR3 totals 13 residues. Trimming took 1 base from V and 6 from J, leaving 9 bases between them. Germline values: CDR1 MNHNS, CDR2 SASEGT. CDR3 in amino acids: CASSEVRRAEAFF. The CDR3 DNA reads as TGTGCCAGCAGTGAAGTACGGAGGGCTGAAGCTTTCTTT.

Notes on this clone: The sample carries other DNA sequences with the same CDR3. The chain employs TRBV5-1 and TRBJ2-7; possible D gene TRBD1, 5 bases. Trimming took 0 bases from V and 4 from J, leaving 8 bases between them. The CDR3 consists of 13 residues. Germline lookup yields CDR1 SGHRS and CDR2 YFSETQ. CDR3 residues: CASSLAPGYEQYF. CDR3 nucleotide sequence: TGCGCCAGCAGCTTGGCCCCAGGGTACGAGCAGTACTTC.

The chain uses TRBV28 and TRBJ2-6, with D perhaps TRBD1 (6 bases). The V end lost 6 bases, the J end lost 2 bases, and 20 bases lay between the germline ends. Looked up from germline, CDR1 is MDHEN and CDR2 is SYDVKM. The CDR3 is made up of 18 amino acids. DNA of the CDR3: TGTGCCAGCAGCCAAAGTTCCCGAGGGGGTACTGGGGCCAACGTCCTGACTTTC. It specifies CASSQSSRGGTGANVLTF. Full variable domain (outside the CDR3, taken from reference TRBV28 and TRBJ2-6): DVKVTQSSRYLVKRTGEKVFLECVQDMDHENMFWYRQDPGLGLRLIYFSYDVKMKEKGDIPEGYSVSREKKERFSLILESASTNQTSMYLCASSQSSRGGTGANVLTFGAGSRLTVL.

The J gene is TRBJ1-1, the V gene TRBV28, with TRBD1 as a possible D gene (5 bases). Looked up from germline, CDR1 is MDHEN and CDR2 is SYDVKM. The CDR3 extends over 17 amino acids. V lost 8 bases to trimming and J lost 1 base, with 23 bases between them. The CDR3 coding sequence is TGTGCCAGCCGCACTGGGGGGACCCAGTTGAAGAACACTGAAGCTTTCTTT. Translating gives CASRTGGTQLKNTEAFF.

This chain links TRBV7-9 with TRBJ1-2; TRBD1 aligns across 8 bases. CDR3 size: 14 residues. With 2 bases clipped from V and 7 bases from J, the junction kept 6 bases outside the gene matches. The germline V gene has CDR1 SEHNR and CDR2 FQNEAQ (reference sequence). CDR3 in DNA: TGTGCCAGCAGCTTAAGGAGCAGGGGGCTTGGCTACACCTTC. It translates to CASSLRSRGLGYTF.

In DNA, the CDR3 is TGTGCCAGCAGCTTCGACAACGGCATTCAGTACTTC. It specifies CASSFDNGIQYF. The rearrangement links TRBV7-9 to TRBJ2-4; D is uncertain. The V gene's germline CDR1 is SEHNR and CDR2 FQNEAQ (reference sequence). V was trimmed by 3 bases and J by 9 bases, leaving 9 bases between them. The CDR3 sequence is 12 residues long.

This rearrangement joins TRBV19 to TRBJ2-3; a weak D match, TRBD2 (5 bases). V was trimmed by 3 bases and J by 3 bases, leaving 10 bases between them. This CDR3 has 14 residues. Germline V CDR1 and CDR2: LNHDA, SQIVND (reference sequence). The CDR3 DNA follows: TGTGCCAGTAGTATGGGTGACTATACAGATACGCAGTATTTT. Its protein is CASSMGDYTDTQYF.

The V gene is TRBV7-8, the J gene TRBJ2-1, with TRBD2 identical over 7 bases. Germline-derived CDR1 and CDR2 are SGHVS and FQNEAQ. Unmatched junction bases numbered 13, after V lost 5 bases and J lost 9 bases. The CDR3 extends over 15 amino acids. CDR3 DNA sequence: TGTGCCAGCAGCCCTATGGGGAGCGGGGAGGTTGAGCAGTTCTTC. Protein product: CASSPMGSGEVEQFF. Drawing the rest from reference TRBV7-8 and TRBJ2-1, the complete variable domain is GAGVSQSPRYKVAKRGQDVALRCDPISGHVSLFWYQQALGQGPEFLTYFQNEAQLDKSGLPSDRFFAERPEGSVSTLKIQRTQQEDSAVYLCASSPMGSGEVEQFFGPGTRLTVL.

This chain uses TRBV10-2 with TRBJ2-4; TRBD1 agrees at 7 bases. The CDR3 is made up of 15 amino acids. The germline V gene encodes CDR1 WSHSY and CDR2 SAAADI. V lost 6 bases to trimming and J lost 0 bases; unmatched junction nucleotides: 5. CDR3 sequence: CASSEGALAKNIQYF. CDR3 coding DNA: TGCGCCAGCAGCGAGGGGGCTTTAGCCAAAAACATTCAGTACTTC.

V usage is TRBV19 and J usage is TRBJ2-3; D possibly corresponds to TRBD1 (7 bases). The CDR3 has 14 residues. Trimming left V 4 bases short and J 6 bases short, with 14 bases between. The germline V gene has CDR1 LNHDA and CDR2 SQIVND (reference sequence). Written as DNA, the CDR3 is TGTGCCAGTAGTACGGGGGACAGTGCTGATACGCAGTATTTT. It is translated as CASSTGDSADTQYF.

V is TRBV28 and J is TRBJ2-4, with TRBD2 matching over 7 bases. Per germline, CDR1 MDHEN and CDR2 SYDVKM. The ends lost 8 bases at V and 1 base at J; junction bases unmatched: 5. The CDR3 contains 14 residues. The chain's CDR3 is CASRPGGAKNIQYF. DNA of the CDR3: TGTGCCAGCCGTCCCGGGGGGGCCAAAAACATTCAGTACTTC. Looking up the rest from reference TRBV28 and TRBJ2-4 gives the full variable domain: DVKVTQSSRYLVKRTGEKVFLECVQDMDHENMFWYRQDPGLGLRLIYFSYDVKMKEKGDIPEGYSVSREKKERFSLILESASTNQTSMYLCASRPGGAKNIQYFGAGTRLSVL.

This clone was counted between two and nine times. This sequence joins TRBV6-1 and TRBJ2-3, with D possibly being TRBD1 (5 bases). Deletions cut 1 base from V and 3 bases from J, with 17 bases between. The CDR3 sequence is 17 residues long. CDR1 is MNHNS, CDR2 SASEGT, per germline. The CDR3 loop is CASSEGWTFSLTDTQYF. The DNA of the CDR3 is TGTGCCAGCAGTGAAGGGTGGACATTTTCCCTTACAGATACGCAGTATTTT.

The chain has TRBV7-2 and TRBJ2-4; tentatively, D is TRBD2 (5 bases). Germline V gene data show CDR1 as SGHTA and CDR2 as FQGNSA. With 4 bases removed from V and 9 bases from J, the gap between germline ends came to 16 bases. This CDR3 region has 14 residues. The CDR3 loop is CASSSRAGWGIQYF. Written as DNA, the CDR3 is TGTGCCAGCAGCTCTCGCGCGGGCTGGGGCATTCAGTACTTC.